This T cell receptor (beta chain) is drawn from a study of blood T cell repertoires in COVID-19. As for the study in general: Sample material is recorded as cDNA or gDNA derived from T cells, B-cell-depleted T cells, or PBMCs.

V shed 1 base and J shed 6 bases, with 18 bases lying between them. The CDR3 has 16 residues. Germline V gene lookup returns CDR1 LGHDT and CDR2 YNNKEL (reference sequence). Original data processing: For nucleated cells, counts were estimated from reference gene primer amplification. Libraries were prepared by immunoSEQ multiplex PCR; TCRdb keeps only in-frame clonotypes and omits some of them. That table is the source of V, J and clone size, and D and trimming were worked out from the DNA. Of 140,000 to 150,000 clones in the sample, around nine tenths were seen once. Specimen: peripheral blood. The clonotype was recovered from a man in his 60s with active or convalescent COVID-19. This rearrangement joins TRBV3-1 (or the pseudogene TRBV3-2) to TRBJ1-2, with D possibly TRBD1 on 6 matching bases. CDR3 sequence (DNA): TGTGCCAGCAGCCAAGTGGTCCAGACAGGCAGAAATGGCTACACCTTC. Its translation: CASSQVVQTGRNGYTF.